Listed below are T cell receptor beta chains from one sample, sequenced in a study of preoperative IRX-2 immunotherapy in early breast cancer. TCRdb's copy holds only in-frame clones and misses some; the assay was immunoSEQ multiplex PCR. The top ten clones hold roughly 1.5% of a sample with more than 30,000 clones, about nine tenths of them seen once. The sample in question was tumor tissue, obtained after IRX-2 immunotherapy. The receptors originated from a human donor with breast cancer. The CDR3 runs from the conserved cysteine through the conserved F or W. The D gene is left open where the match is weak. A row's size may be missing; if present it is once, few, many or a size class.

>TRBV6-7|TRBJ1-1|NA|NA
CASSWGTEAFF
TGTGCCAGCAGCTGGGGCACTGAAGCTTTCTTT
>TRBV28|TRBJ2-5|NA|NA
CASIPRQALVTQYF
TGTGCCAGCATCCCTCGACAGGCCTTGGTGACCCAGTACTTC
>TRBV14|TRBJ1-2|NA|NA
CASSQGLNYGYTF
TGTGCCAGCAGCCAAGGCCTTAACTATGGCTACACCTTC
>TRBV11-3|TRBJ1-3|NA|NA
CASSEGVSGNTIYF
TGTGCCAGCAGCGAAGGAGTTTCTGGAAACACCATATATTTT
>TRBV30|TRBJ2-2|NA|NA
CAWSRGWNTGELFF
TGTGCCTGGAGCAGGGGTTGGAACACCGGGGAGCTGTTTTTT
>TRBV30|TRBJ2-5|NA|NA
CAWVPPRLETETQYF
TGTGCCTGGGTACCCCCTAGACTAGAGACGGAGACCCAGTACTTC
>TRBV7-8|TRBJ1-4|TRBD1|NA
CASSVWTGANEKLFF
TGTGCCAGCAGCGTGTGGACAGGGGCGAATGAAAAACTGTTTTTT
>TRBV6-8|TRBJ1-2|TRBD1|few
CASDRRQGYGYTF
TGTGCCAGCGATAGGAGACAGGGCTATGGCTACACCTTC
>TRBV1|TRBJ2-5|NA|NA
CASSQGAEETQYF
TGCGCCAGCAGCCAAGGGGCTGAAGAGACCCAGTACTTC
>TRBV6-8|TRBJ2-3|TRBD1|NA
CASSYSGRGPGDTQYF
TGTGCCAGCAGTTACTCTGGCAGGGGGCCGGGAGATACGCAGTATTTT
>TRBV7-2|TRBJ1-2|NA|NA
CASSQAMGNYGYTF
TGTGCCAGCAGCCAAGCGATGGGTAACTATGGCTACACCTTC
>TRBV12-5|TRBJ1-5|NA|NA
CASGTSGGLSNQPQHF
TGTGCCAGCGGAACTTCGGGGGGTCTTAGCAATCAGCCCCAGCATTTT
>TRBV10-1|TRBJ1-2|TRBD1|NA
CASSAVGQGPDGYTF
TGCGCCAGCAGTGCAGTGGGACAGGGCCCGGATGGCTACACCTTC
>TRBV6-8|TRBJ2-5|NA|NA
CASSLGLFETQYF
TGTGCCAGCAGTTTGGGTTTATTTGAGACCCAGTACTTC
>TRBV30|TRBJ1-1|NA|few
CAWRTGFYTEAFF
TGTGCCTGGAGAACAGGGTTTTACACTGAAGCTTTCTTT
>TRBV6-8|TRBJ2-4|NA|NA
CASREESLAKNIQYF
TGTGCCAGCAGGGAAGAGAGCCTAGCCAAAAACATTCAGTACTTC
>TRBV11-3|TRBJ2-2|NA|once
CASSSISPSTGELFF
TGTGCCAGCAGCTCGATCAGTCCCAGCACCGGGGAGCTGTTTTTT
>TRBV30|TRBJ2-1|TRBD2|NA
CAWSVTSGNEQFF
TGTGCCTGGAGTGTGACTAGCGGCAATGAGCAGTTCTTC
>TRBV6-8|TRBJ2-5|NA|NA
CASTSIAYQETQYF
TGTGCCAGCACGAGTATAGCGTACCAAGAGACCCAGTACTTC
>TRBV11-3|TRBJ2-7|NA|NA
CASSLERAPYEQYF
TGTGCCAGCAGCTTGGAGCGGGCTCCCTACGAGCAGTACTTC
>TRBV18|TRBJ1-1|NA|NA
CASSPRLQGNTEAFF
TGTGCCAGCTCACCACGGCTACAGGGGAACACTGAAGCTTTCTTT
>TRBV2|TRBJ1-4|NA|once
CASSPETATNEKLFF
TGTGCCAGCAGTCCAGAGACAGCAACTAATGAAAAACTGTTTTTT
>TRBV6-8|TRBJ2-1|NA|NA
CASRRGAGYNEQFF
TGTGCCAGCAGACGGGGGGCCGGGTACAATGAGCAGTTCTTC
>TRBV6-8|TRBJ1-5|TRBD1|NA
CASSRDRVNQPQHF
TGTGCCAGCAGCCGCGACAGGGTGAATCAGCCCCAGCATTTT
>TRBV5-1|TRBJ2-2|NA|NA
CASSFNAEAGELFF
TGCGCCAGCAGCTTCAACGCAGAGGCCGGGGAGCTGTTTTTT
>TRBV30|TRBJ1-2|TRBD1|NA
CAWSVGARDRITSNYGYTF
TGTGCCTGGAGTGTAGGGGCTAGGGACAGAATTACCTCTAACTATGGCTACACCTTC
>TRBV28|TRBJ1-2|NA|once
CASSSQLYGYTF
TGTGCCAGCAGTTCCCAGCTCTATGGCTACACCTTC
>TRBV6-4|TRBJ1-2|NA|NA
CASSYSAGSNYGYTF
TGTGCCAGCAGTTACTCCGCAGGCTCTAACTATGGCTACACCTTC
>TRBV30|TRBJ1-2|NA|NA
CAWSRMAAIDGYTF
TGTGCCTGGAGTAGAATGGCTGCGATTGATGGCTACACCTTC
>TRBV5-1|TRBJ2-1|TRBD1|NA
CASSLQGVGINEQFF
TGCGCCAGCAGCTTGCAGGGGGTCGGGATAAATGAGCAGTTCTTC
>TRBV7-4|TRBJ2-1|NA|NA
CASSLRRQSNEQFF
TGTGCCAGCAGCTTAAGGCGACAGTCAAATGAGCAGTTCTTC
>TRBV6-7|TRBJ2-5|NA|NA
CASSPQETQYF
TGTGCCAGCAGTCCCCAAGAGACCCAGTACTTC
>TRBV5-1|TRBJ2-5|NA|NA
CASSLGPGFSGETQYF
TGCGCCAGCAGCTTGGGCCCCGGCTTCTCTGGTGAGACCCAGTACTTC
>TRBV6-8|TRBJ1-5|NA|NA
CASSYSSADQPQHF
TGTGCCAGCAGTTACTCCTCCGCGGACCAGCCCCAGCATTTT
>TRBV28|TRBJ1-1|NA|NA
CASSLAGYGTEAFF
TGTGCCAGCAGTTTAGCGGGTTATGGGACTGAAGCTTTCTTT
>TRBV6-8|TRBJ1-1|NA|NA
CASTLTRRNTEAFF
TGTGCCAGCACTTTGACCCGACGGAACACTGAAGCTTTCTTT
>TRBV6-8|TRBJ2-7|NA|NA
CASSYSQEWNEQYF
TGTGCCAGCAGTTACTCCCAGGAGTGGAACGAGCAGTACTTC
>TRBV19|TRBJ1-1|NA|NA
CASSIKGERGEAFF
TGTGCCAGTAGTATAAAAGGGGAGAGGGGTGAAGCTTTCTTT
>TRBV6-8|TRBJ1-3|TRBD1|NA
CASSYSGGDRQNGNTIYF
TGTGCCAGCAGTTACTCCGGGGGGGACAGGCAGAATGGAAACACCATATATTTT
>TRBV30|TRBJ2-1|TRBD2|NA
CVWRSPAGGPYNEQFF
TGTGTCTGGAGGTCCCCAGCGGGAGGCCCCTACAATGAGCAGTTCTTC
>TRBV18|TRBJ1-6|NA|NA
CASSPIGDSYNSPLHF
TGTGCCAGCTCACCAATCGGGGACTCCTATAATTCACCCCTCCACTTT
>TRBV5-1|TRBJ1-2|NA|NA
CASSLTSGSIGYTF
TGCGCCAGCAGTTTGACCTCAGGGTCGATAGGCTACACCTTC
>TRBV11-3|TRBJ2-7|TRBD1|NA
CASSLRQGGYEQYF
TGTGCCAGCAGCCTTCGACAGGGCGGCTACGAGCAGTACTTC
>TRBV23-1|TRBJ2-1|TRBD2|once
CASSLAGGSEQFF
TGCGCCAGCAGCCTAGCGGGGGGTAGTGAGCAGTTCTTC
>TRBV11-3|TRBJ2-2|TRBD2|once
CASGLAGGFTGELFF
TGTGCCAGCGGACTAGCGGGAGGGTTCACCGGGGAGCTGTTTTTT
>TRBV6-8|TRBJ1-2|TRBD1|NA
CASSSRGGGDRAVGYTF
TGTGCCAGCAGTTCTCGCGGCGGCGGGGACAGGGCCGTTGGCTACACCTTC
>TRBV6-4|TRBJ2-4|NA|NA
CASNYRDIQYF
TGTGCCAGCAATTATAGGGACATTCAGTACTTC
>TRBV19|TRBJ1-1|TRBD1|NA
CASSIGSGGLTEAFF
TGTGCCAGTAGTATAGGCTCAGGGGGCCTAACTGAAGCTTTCTTT
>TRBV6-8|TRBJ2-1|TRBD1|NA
CASTSQGQGLIRFF
TGTGCCAGCACCTCCCAAGGACAGGGGCTAATAAGATTCTTC
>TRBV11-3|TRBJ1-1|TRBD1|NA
CASSFGTGAWNTEAFF
TGTGCCAGCAGCTTTGGGACAGGGGCTTGGAACACTGAAGCTTTCTTT
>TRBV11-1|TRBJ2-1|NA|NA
CASTPPEGPPQQNEQFF
TGTGCCAGCACCCCCCCGGAAGGGCCCCCCCAACAAAATGAGCAGTTCTTC
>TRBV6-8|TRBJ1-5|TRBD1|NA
CASSSGTASNQPQHF
TGTGCCAGCAGTTCCGGGACAGCCAGCAATCAGCCCCAGCATTTT